A single sample is the source of the 13 T cell receptor beta chains below, sequenced in a study of cytomegalovirus exposure and HLA in healthy donors. The PCR had 60 Vbeta and 13 Jbeta primers. Libraries were prepared by immunoSEQ multiplex PCR; TCRdb keeps only in-frame clonotypes and omits some of them. The sample shows about 130,000 clones, more than 80% of them seen only once. The sequencing input was PBMCs. The source of these receptors is a male donor in good health and CMV-seronegative.

On this clone itself: The junction does not match germline at one end; this may be a read error. This chain joins TRBV6-4 and TRBJ2-6, with D tentatively TRBD1 (6 bases). The CDR3 has 15 amino acids. The germline gives CDR1 MRHNA, CDR2 SNTAGT. The CDR3 coding sequence is TGTGCCAGCAGGGACAGTTACTCTGGGGCCAACGGCCTGACTTTC. Its protein is CASRDSYSGANGLTF.

The CDR3 DNA reads as TGTGCCAGCAGTTACCAGGGGGCAGAGACCCAGTACTTC. It encodes CASSYQGAETQYF. The rearrangement links TRBV6-5 to TRBJ2-5, with TRBD1 identical over 8 bases. The CDR3 is 13 residues long. Germline assignment: CDR1 MNHEY and CDR2 SVGAGI. V lost 2 bases, J lost 4 bases, and 0 bases stayed unmatched.

The V call is TRBV7-3, the J call TRBJ2-2; D is possibly TRBD1 (5 bases). The V gene lost 2 bases and the J gene lost 1 base, with 11 bases spanning the gap. The CDR3 length is 16 residues. The germline V gene encodes CDR1 SGHTA and CDR2 FQGTGA. In DNA, the CDR3 is TGTGCCAGCAGCTTAGGGGAAACAGGGAACACCGGGGAGCTGTTTTTT. As protein: CASSLGETGNTGELFF.

The chain uses TRBV27 and TRBJ2-7; the match to TRBD1 covers 8 bases. Germline values: CDR1 MNHEY, CDR2 SMNVEV (reference sequence). Unmatched junction bases numbered 4, after V lost 2 bases and J lost 4 bases. The CDR3 contains 14 residues. The CDR3 nucleotides are TGTGCCAGCAGTTTAGCAGGGGGCGCATACGAGCAGTACTTC. Amino acids: CASSLAGGAYEQYF.

The V call is TRBV28, the J call TRBJ2-7; D perhaps matches TRBD1 (6 bases). V dropped 6 bases and J dropped 6 bases, with 12 bases sitting between them. The germline CDR1 and CDR2 sequences are MDHEN and SYDVKM. The CDR3 spans 12 residues. For the CDR3, the DNA is TGTGCCAGCAGACGAGGACAGTCCGAGCAGTACTTC. This encodes CASRRGQSEQYF. The complete variable domain, with remaining parts taken from reference TRBV28 and TRBJ2-7, reads DVKVTQSSRYLVKRTGEKVFLECVQDMDHENMFWYRQDPGLGLRLIYFSYDVKMKEKGDIPEGYSVSREKKERFSLILESASTNQTSMYLCASRRGQSEQYFGPGTRLTVT.

The V call is TRBV6-1, the J call TRBJ2-6, with D perhaps matching TRBD2 (5 bases). The CDR3 is 22 residues long. The V gene's germline CDR1 is MNHNS and CDR2 SASEGT. V gave up 0 bases and J gave up 1 base, with 25 bases separating them. CDR3 protein: CASSEAAWAAPTKASGANVLTF. The CDR3 DNA is TGTGCCAGCAGTGAAGCCGCCTGGGCAGCACCGACTAAGGCATCTGGGGCCAACGTCCTGACTTTC.

V and J are TRBV6-5 and TRBJ2-5; 8 bases align to TRBD2. This CDR3 is 14 amino acids long. CDR1 is MNHEY, CDR2 SVGAGI, per germline. J was trimmed by 4 bases and V by 8 bases; bases with no gene match: 9. DNA of the CDR3: TGTGCCAGCGTAAGAGCGGGAGCAGGAGAGACCCAGTACTTC. It encodes CASVRAGAGETQYF.

The chain combines TRBV5-1 with TRBJ1-1; 7 bases are a match to TRBD1. Germline assignment: CDR1 SGHRS and CDR2 YFSETQ. This CDR3 spans 13 amino acids. Trimming at V came to 2 bases and at J to 10 bases, leaving 8 bases not matched to a gene. The CDR3 DNA sequence: TGCGCCAGCAGCTTAACAGGGGATGGCGCAGCTTTCTTT. Residues: CASSLTGDGAAFF.

This clone was counted between two and nine times. The chain uses TRBV6-4 and TRBJ2-2; D might be TRBD2 (5 bases). This CDR3 region has 13 residues. V lost 2 bases and J 4 bases, leaving 5 bases between the germline ends. CDR1 is MRHNA and CDR2 is SNTAGT in the germline V gene. The CDR3 DNA reads as TGTGCCAGCAGTGACGGGAGCACCGGGGAGCTGTTTTTT. Translation: CASSDGSTGELFF.

The chain carries TRBV30 and TRBJ2-1, with unresolved D. This CDR3 region has 11 residues. The V end was cut by 0 bases, the J end by 7 bases, with 4 bases between. Germline CDR1 is GTSNPN and CDR2 is SVGIG (reference sequence). As DNA, the CDR3 is TGTGCCTGGAGTGTACGGAATGAGCAGTTCTTC. Translated: CAWSVRNEQFF.

V and J are TRBV9 and TRBJ2-2, with 10 bases aligning to TRBD2. The CDR3 is 16 amino acids. CDR1 and CDR2 from the germline V gene are SGDLS and YYNGEE. V dropped 0 bases and J dropped 4; count of bases not matched to a gene: 3. CDR3 residues: CASSVGWTSGTGELFF. The CDR3, as DNA: TGTGCCAGCAGCGTAGGGTGGACTAGCGGCACCGGGGAGCTGTTTTTT.

The chain employs TRBV30 and TRBJ1-6, with 8 bases identical to TRBD1. The germline V gene has CDR1 GTSNPN and CDR2 SVGIG (reference sequence). J was trimmed by 7 bases and V by 2 bases; bases with no gene match: 4. The CDR3 spans 14 residues. The CDR3 region is CAWSPGQGNSPLHF. CDR3 coding DNA: TGTGCCTGGAGTCCTGGACAGGGAAATTCACCCCTCCACTTT.

The chain joins TRBV27 to TRBJ2-7; the D gene is possibly TRBD2 (5 bases). V gave up 3 bases and J gave up 5 bases, with 5 bases separating them. Per germline, CDR1 MNHEY and CDR2 SMNVEV (reference sequence). There are 11 residues in the CDR3. The CDR3 sequence: CASSFGNEQYF. The CDR3, as DNA: TGTGCCAGCAGTTTCGGGAACGAGCAGTACTTC.